Below are 8 T cell receptor beta chains sequenced from a single sample in a study of blood T cell repertoires in COVID-19 (dated by TCRdb to 2019 to 2021). Library generation was performed with the immunoSEQ multiplex PCR assay. Sourced from immuneACCESS, this table was stored by TCRdb with only in-frame sequences that have V and J called. A share of the clones is absent; for the studies checked, an unresolved V gene accounts for under half, and the remainder has no known explanation. The sample has 200,000 or so clones on record, 80% to 90% of them singletons. Together, the top ten hold approximately 11% of the sample. Sequenced input: peripheral blood. The receptors originated from a human donor with active or convalescent COVID-19. The donor label of this sample is uncertain.

Points on this clone: Different DNA sequences within this sample yield the same CDR3. The gene calls are TRBV2 and TRBJ2-1; 10 nucleotides match TRBD1. This CDR3 contains 14 residues. V dropped 6 bases and J dropped 7; count of bases not matched to a gene: 6. From germline, CDR1 is SNHLY and CDR2 FYNNEI. In DNA, the CDR3 is TGTGCCAGCAGCCGGGACAGGGGCGGGAATGAGCAGTTCTTC. Residues: CASSRDRGGNEQFF.

The V gene is TRBV7-6, the J gene TRBJ2-3, with 10 nucleotides matching TRBD2. The germline V gene has CDR1 SGHVS and CDR2 FNYEAQ. The CDR3 loop spans 16 amino acids. Losses at the gene ends were 3 bases for V and 4 bases for J; bases not matched to a gene: 7. Here the CDR3 reads CASSFQSGRDSDTQYF. CDR3 DNA: TGTGCCAGCAGCTTTCAAAGCGGGAGGGACTCAGATACGCAGTATTTT.

The V and J genes are TRBV5-1 and TRBJ2-7; TRBD1 matches at 12 bases. There are 17 residues in the CDR3. The V and J ends lost 7 bases and 2 bases, in that order; junction bases with no gene match: 13. The germline gives CDR1 SGHRS, CDR2 YFSETQ. CDR3 DNA: TGCGCCAGCGGGCCGGGACAGGGGGCCCCTTTACCCTACGAGCAGTACTTC. This gives the protein CASGPGQGAPLPYEQYF.

The V call is TRBV30, the J call TRBJ2-5; D is perhaps TRBD2 (5 bases). The CDR3 has 9 amino acids. Germline V CDR1 and CDR2: GTSNPN, SVGIG (reference sequence). The CDR3 sequence is CVSGETQYF. As DNA, the CDR3 is TGTGTATCGGGGGAGACCCAGTACTTC. The full variable domain, its missing parts supplied by reference TRBV30 and TRBJ2-5, is SQTIHQWPATLVQPVGSPLSLECTVEGTSNPNLYWYRQAAGRGLQLLFYSVGIGQISSEVPQNLSASRPQDRQFILSSKKLLLSDSGFYLCVSGETQYFGPGTRLLVL.

This chain connects TRBV29-1 to TRBJ1-2; 7 positions match TRBD1. The CDR3 sequence is 13 residues long. V lost 3 bases and J lost 4; bases outside the gene matches: 5. The germline V gene has CDR1 SQVTM and CDR2 ANQGSEA. The DNA for the CDR3 is TGCAGCGTTGATGGGACAGATCGCTATGGCTACACCTTC. As protein: CSVDGTDRYGYTF.

The V and J genes are TRBV11-3 and TRBJ2-1, with 11 bases aligning to TRBD1. Germline V gene sequence: CDR1 SGHNT, CDR2 YENEEA. The CDR3 loop spans 13 amino acids. J was trimmed by 8 bases and V by 4 bases; bases with no gene match: 1. In DNA, the CDR3 is TGTGCCAGCAGCTCGGGACAGGGGGATGAGCAGTTCTTC. Its protein product is CASSSGQGDEQFF.

This clone was seen many times. This sequence joins TRBV5-1 and TRBJ1-2, with D unresolved. Germline CDR1 and CDR2: SGHRS and YFSETQ. V shed 1 base and J shed 1 base, with 8 bases lying between them. This CDR3 spans 14 amino acids. The DNA for the CDR3 is TGCGCCAGCAGCTTGTCTCCGGGTAACTATGGCTACACCTTC. Protein product: CASSLSPGNYGYTF.

This clone was seen only a few times. This chain uses TRBV28 with TRBJ1-2, with 7 bases that match TRBD1. Per the germline V gene, CDR1 is MDHEN and CDR2 is SYDVKM. The CDR3 is 13 residues long. V gave up 8 bases and J gave up 4 bases; unmatched junction bases: 7. The CDR3 loop reads CASSTGLFYGYTF. The CDR3 nucleotides are TGTGCCAGCTCGACAGGGCTATTCTATGGCTACACCTTC.